The rows below give T cell receptor beta chains drawn from one sample of a study of cytomegalovirus exposure and HLA in healthy donors. TCRdb's copy holds only in-frame clones and misses some; the assay was immunoSEQ multiplex PCR. The sample lists around 120,000 clones, about 10% occurring once. The sequenced sample was PBMCs. These TCRs come from a man under 40 in good health and CMV-seronegative. The CDR3 runs from the conserved cysteine through the conserved F or W. D genes are given only for firm matches. The size of a clone is reported for some rows only, either as once, few or many, or as a class for expanded clones.

j_call v_call cdr3_length d_call clone_size cdr3_aa cdr3_nt
TRBJ2-7 TRBV30 13 TRBD2 few CAWRREVTYEQYF TGTGCCTGGAGGCGGGAGGTGACCTACGAGCAGTACTTC
TRBJ1-2 TRBV6-4 18 NA few CASSEHLKTRQAYYGYTF TGTGCCAGCAGTGAACATCTTAAAACCAGACAGGCCTACTATGGCTACACCTTC
TRBJ2-3 TRBV25-1 11 NA few CASTRTDTQYF TGTGCCAGCACCCGGACAGATACGCAGTATTTT
TRBJ1-2 TRBV5-6 16 NA NA CASSSGGGIKTYGYTF TGTGCCAGCAGCTCGGGGGGGGGTATAAAGACTTACGGCTACACCTTC
TRBJ2-2 TRBV6-1 16 NA NA CASSAQISANTGELFF TGTGCCAGCAGTGCCCAAATAAGCGCGAACACCGGGGAGCTGTTTTTT
TRBJ2-2 TRBV9 18 NA NA CASSTEAASARRTGELFF TGTGCCAGCAGCACCGAGGCGGCGTCAGCGCGGCGAACCGGGGAGCTGTTTTTT
TRBJ2-7 TRBV6-4 19 TRBD2 few CASRGGLAGKGTRSYEQYF TGTGCCAGCAGGGGGGGACTAGCGGGCAAAGGGACGCGCTCCTACGAGCAGTACTTC
TRBJ2-1 TRBV5-1 15 TRBD2 few CASSGGAGFNNEQFF TGCGCCAGCAGCGGGGGAGCGGGGTTCAACAATGAGCAGTTCTTC
TRBJ2-3 TRBV9 17 TRBD2 few CASSPTGGRGSTDTQYF TGTGCCAGCAGCCCCACGGGGGGGCGGGGGAGCACAGATACGCAGTATTTT
TRBJ2-7 TRBV7-9 16 TRBD2 few CASSPSWTSGSYEQYF TGTGCCAGCAGCCCGTCATGGACTAGCGGTTCCTACGAGCAGTACTTC
TRBJ1-4 TRBV13 15 TRBD1 few CASSGGTGSSEKLFF TGTGCCAGCAGCGGGGGGACAGGGTCCTCTGAAAAACTGTTTTTT
TRBJ2-1 TRBV29-1 14 TRBD1 few CSAPGQGGYNEQFF TGCAGCGCCCCGGGACAGGGAGGCTACAATGAGCAGTTCTTC
TRBJ1-1 TRBV18 14 NA few CASSPTGPDTEAFF TGTGCCAGCTCACCTACAGGGCCCGACACTGAAGCTTTCTTT
TRBJ2-1 TRBV4-1 17 TRBD2 NA CASSQGLLAGGGYEQFF TGCGCCAGCAGCCAAGGACTTTTAGCGGGGGGGGGTTATGAGCAGTTCTTC
TRBJ1-1 TRBV15 15 TRBD1 few CATSRSGTGDTEAFF TGTGCCACCAGCAGATCAGGGACAGGGGACACTGAAGCTTTCTTT
TRBJ2-7 TRBV27 13 NA NA CASSPDRFYEQYF TGTGCCAGCAGTCCCGACAGGTTCTACGAGCAGTACTTC
TRBJ1-3 TRBV15 13 NA NA CATSLGSGNTIYF TGTGCCACCTCCCTCGGCTCTGGAAACACCATATATTTT
TRBJ1-3 TRBV4-1 14 TRBD1 NA CASRKTGPGDTIYF TGCGCCAGTCGTAAGACAGGGCCGGGGGACACCATATATTTT
TRBJ2-7 TRBV10-3 13 NA NA CAISGVGGYEQYF TGTGCCATCAGTGGGGTCGGGGGTTACGAGCAGTACTTC
TRBJ1-2 TRBV10-3 13 NA NA CAISEGGAYGYTF TGTGCCATCAGTGAAGGGGGGGCCTATGGCTACACCTTC
TRBJ1-5 TRBV18 14 NA few CASSPDGGNQPQHF TGTGCCAGCTCACCAGACGGAGGTAATCAGCCCCAGCATTTT
TRBJ2-3 TRBV19 15 NA NA CASSIPGLGTDTQYF TGTGCCAGTAGTATCCCGGGACTCGGCACAGATACGCAGTATTTT
TRBJ1-2 TRBV5-4 13 NA NA CASSFDSNYGYTF TGTGCCAGCAGCTTCGACAGCAACTATGGCTACACCTTC
TRBJ1-2 TRBV27 16 NA few CASSLSMGGINYGYTF TGTGCCAGCAGTTTATCAATGGGAGGTATTAACTATGGCTACACCTTC